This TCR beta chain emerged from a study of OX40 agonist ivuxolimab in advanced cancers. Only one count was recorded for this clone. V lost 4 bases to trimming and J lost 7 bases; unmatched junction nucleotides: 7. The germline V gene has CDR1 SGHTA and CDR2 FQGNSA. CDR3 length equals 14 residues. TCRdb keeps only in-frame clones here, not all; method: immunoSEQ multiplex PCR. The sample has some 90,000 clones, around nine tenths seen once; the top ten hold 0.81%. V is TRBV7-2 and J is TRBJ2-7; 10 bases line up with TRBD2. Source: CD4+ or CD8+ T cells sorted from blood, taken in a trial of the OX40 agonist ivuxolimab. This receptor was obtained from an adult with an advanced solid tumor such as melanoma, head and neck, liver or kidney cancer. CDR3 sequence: CASSSAGGPGEQYF. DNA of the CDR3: TGTGCCAGCAGCTCAGCGGGAGGGCCGGGGGAGCAGTACTTC.